This is a list of T cell receptor beta chains from one sample in a study of Graves' ophthalmopathy and Graves' hyperthyroidism. TCRdb ran MiXCR on the multiplex PCR reads and lists one entry per CDR3 protein. The sample has hundreds of thousands of distinct CDR3 sequences, 13% to 15% seen once. The specimen was blood. The source of these receptors is a woman aged 25 to 39 with Graves' ophthalmopathy. CDR3s include the opening cysteine and the closing phenylalanine or tryptophan. Each record gives: V gene, CDR3 protein.

>TRBV12-3/TRBV12-4
CASSLLTRQQETQYF
>TRBV12-3/TRBV12-4
CASRNSGQQHQPQHF
>TRBV28
CASSSQGQGLAKNIQYF
>TRBV30
CAWSVRGVDHEQYF
>TRBV28
CASSLFGTGGYQPQHF
>TRBV4-1
CASRPQGRDTEAFF
>TRBV5-1
CASSIGGDYYGYTF
>TRBV28
CASQRGNTGELFF
>TRBV7-6
CASSLFRKGGQAFF
>TRBV28
CASRRTSGKTQYF
>TRBV19
CASSTGQGTEAFF
>TRBV24-1
CATRRTGGETQYF
>TRBV28
CASSLPMATRETQYF
>TRBV12-3/TRBV12-4
CASSGTTGRTQETQYF
>TRBV24-1
CATRGTDDYEAFF
>TRBV12-3/TRBV12-4
CASSLRTWNPYEQYF
>TRBV6-1
CASTPEFPTEAFF
>TRBV6-5
CASRDSLDVEYYGYTF
>TRBV27
CASSSTGGKYIQYF
>TRBV28
CASRLLGGYGYTF
>TRBV18
CASSSGANYGYTF
>TRBV5-5
CASFRGQGFSEQYF
>TRBV10-3
CAISASFFGGTEAFF
>TRBV12-3/TRBV12-4
CASSLLPDRWLTGNTIYF
>TRBV15
CATSRDAGGAYYGYTF
>TRBV6-1
CASSASATRGYNSPLHF
>TRBV28
CASSRDREGYGYTF
>TRBV29-1
CSVIRGLSKNIQYF
>TRBV10-3
CAISMGGDYGYTF
>TRBV30
CAWSEGGNEQYF
>TRBV27
CASSGTTGTQYF
>TRBV12-3/TRBV12-4
CASTLWRGHTGELFF
>TRBV6-1
CASSVTLRRETQYF
>TRBV12-3/TRBV12-4
CASSLGTGLNTEAFF
>TRBV20-1
CSARVADSYEQYF
>TRBV20-1
CSASERTGGNQPQHF
>TRBV5-1
CASSGGGLNTEAFF
>TRBV6-2/TRBV6-3
CASRPRTSGIEAQYF
>TRBV11-2
CASSYRTGNTEAFF
>TRBV28
CASSSGTGLLDRETQYF
>TRBV5-1
CASSPGWGANTEAFF
>TRBV2
CASSGDRKGELFF
>TRBV7-9
CASSLGGGGYYEQYF
>TRBV30
CAWRSRGGTGELFF
>TRBV6-5
CASSYSPGGRELFF